Sequencing of this TCR beta chain was carried out in a study of blood T cell repertoires in COVID-19. Overall study: Acute and convalescent COVID-19 samples came from the United States, Italy and Spain. PBMCs, B-cell-depleted T cells, or T cells provided the cDNA or gDNA that made up the material.

Per the authors' pipeline: By means of reference gene primer amplification, nucleated cell counts were estimated. The table came from immunoSEQ multiplex PCR; TCRdb's copy has only in-frame clones and leaves some out. V and J calls and clone size are copied from that table; D and trimming were computed from the DNA. The sample holds some 150,000 clones, about 79% seen once. The CDR3 runs to 14 residues. Germline V gene lookup returns CDR1 SGHRS and CDR2 YFSETQ. The ends were cut back, 2 bases at V and 6 bases at J, with 15 bases in the middle. Sequenced input: peripheral blood. The sequence came from a woman of 80 years or more with acute or convalescent COVID-19. This rearrangement joins TRBV5-1 to TRBJ2-7, with TRBD1 as a possible D gene (6 bases). DNA for the CDR3: TGCGCCAGCAGCTTCCCGGATGGGGGCCGCGAGCAGTACTTC. Encoded protein: CASSFPDGGREQYF.